This T cell receptor beta chain comes out of a study of control samples from healthy donors and cancer patients. This clone showed up just once. TCRdb keeps only in-frame clones here, not all; method: immunoSEQ multiplex PCR. Among approximately 150,000 clones, almost 90% were seen once, and the ten largest hold about 1.8%. Germline CDR1 reads MNHEY; CDR2 reads SMNVEV (reference sequence). The CDR3 sequence is 16 residues long. J gave up 0 bases and V 5 bases, and 7 bases lay outside the gene matches. Sequenced sample: blood. The chain joins TRBV27 to TRBJ1-2; 9 bases are a match to TRBD1. The source of this sequence is a man in his late teens or twenties in good health. Written as DNA, the CDR3 is TGTGCCAGCAGTCCGGACAGGGGTAGACCTAACTATGGCTACACCTTC. Translated: CASSPDRGRPNYGYTF.